Below are 10 T cell receptor beta chains sequenced from a single sample in a study of T cell changes during pregnancy in multiple sclerosis. Some clones are missing from TCRdb's copy, which holds only in-frame ones; the method was immunoSEQ multiplex PCR. The data contain 79,000 or so clones, about 88% of them singletons. Source: peripheral blood, taken before pregnancy. The receptors stem from a female donor with multiple sclerosis, enrolled in a pregnancy study.

V is TRBV12-2 and J is TRBJ2-1; TRBD2, the table's D call, was not compared with the DNA. TRBV12-2 corresponds to a pseudogene. The CDR3 sequence is 14 residues long. DNA for the CDR3: TGTGCAAGTCGCTCTGTCCGGGACTACAATGAGCAGTTCTTC. It is translated as CASRSVRDYNEQFF.

This chain joins TRBV6-5 and TRBJ1-6; D not certain. CDR1 and CDR2 (germline): MNHEY, SVGAGI. The CDR3 is 14 residues long. V gave up 5 bases and J gave up 7 bases, with 12 bases separating them. CDR3 nucleotides: TGTGCCAGCAGTGAGATGGAGCAGAATTCACCCCTCCACTTT. This translates into CASSEMEQNSPLHF.

This clone was found once. The gene calls are TRBV27 and TRBJ1-2, with 7 bases matching TRBD1. Per the germline V gene, CDR1 is MNHEY and CDR2 is SMNVEV (reference sequence). V shed 8 bases and J 7 bases; nucleotides not matched to a gene: 10. This CDR3 contains 13 residues. The CDR3 nucleotides are TGTGCCAGCGCGACCGAGGGGGCGGGTGGCTACACCTTC. It translates to CASATEGAGGYTF.

V usage is TRBV6-1 and J usage is TRBJ1-5; a weak D match, TRBD1 (6 bases). The germline gives CDR1 MNHNS, CDR2 SASEGT. V lost 3 bases and J 6 bases, leaving 15 bases between the germline ends. CDR3 length: 15 residues. The CDR3 region is CASSDRAGGGQPQHF. The CDR3 region has the DNA TGTGCCAGCAGTGATAGGGCGGGGGGCGGTCAGCCCCAGCATTTT.

The chain joins TRBV6-5 to TRBJ2-1; weak D call: TRBD2 (6 bases). The ends were cut back, 7 bases at V and 8 bases at J, with 21 bases in the middle. The CDR3 is 15 residues long. Germline V gene sequence: CDR1 MNHEY, CDR2 SVGAGI. CDR3 DNA: TGTGCCAGCACCCCCTTCTTTTCGGGAGAAGATGAGCAGTTCTTC. Its translation: CASTPFFSGEDEQFF.

This clone is medium-sized within its sample. This chain connects TRBV5-1 to TRBJ2-6, with a possible D match to TRBD2 (5 bases). This CDR3 has 15 amino acids. Germline lookup yields CDR1 SGHRS and CDR2 YFSETQ. Trimming took off 5 bases at V and 2 bases at J, with 11 bases between the two ends. The DNA for the CDR3 is TGCGCCAGCAGTCCGTGGACTCCTGGGGCCAACGTCCTGACTTTC. Its protein product is CASSPWTPGANVLTF. Filled out from reference TRBV5-1 and TRBJ2-6, the complete variable domain reads KAGVTQTPRYLIKTRGQQVTLSCSPISGHRSVSWYQQTPGQGLQFLFEYFSETQRNKGNFPGRFSGRQFSNSRSEMNVSTLELGDSALYLCASSPWTPGANVLTFGAGSRLTVL.

J is TRBJ2-6 and V is TRBV7-2, with no clear D. Germline V gives CDR1 SGHTA, CDR2 FQGNSA. The CDR3 totals 13 residues. The V end was cut by 5 bases, the J end by 6 bases, with 8 bases between. CDR3 nucleotide sequence: TGTGCCAGCAGCAGACATGAGGCCAACGTCCTGACTTTC. Translation gives CASSRHEANVLTF. The variable domain in full, with the rest retrieved from reference TRBV7-2 and TRBJ2-6, is GAGVSQSPSNKVTEKGKDVELRCDPISGHTALYWYRQSLGQGLEFLIYFQGNSAPDKSGLPSDRFSAERTGGSVSTLTIQRTQQEDSAVYLCASSRHEANVLTFGAGSRLTVL.

The gene calls are TRBV30 and TRBJ2-3, with TRBD2 matching over 11 bases. CDR3 size: 17 residues. Per the germline V gene, CDR1 is GTSNPN and CDR2 is SVGIG (reference sequence). V was pared by 2 bases and J by 0 bases, with 7 bases of the junction left unmatched. The CDR3 loop is CAWSMGRTSGSTDTQYF. The CDR3 DNA sequence: TGTGCCTGGAGTATGGGACGGACTAGCGGGAGCACAGATACGCAGTATTTT.

The rearrangement joins TRBV18 to TRBJ2-1; D perhaps matches TRBD2 (5 bases). Trimming shortened V by 3 bases and J by 5 bases, and 8 bases separated the two germline ends. CDR1 is KGHSH, CDR2 LQKENI, per germline. This CDR3 contains 13 residues. Written as DNA, the CDR3 is TGTGCCAGCTCACCCGAGAGGGACAATGAGCAGTTCTTC. Its translation is CASSPERDNEQFF.

V gene TRBV18 combines with J gene TRBJ2-5, with D possibly TRBD1 on 6 matching bases. V was shortened by 3 bases and J by 2 bases, with 10 bases between the two germline ends. CDR1 and CDR2 (germline): KGHSH, LQKENI. There are 14 residues in the CDR3. The CDR3 spells CASSPWQGQETQYF. The DNA for the CDR3 is TGTGCCAGCTCACCGTGGCAGGGGCAAGAGACCCAGTACTTC. The full variable domain, its missing parts supplied by reference TRBV18 and TRBJ2-5, is NAGVMQNPRHLVRRRGQEARLRCSPMKGHSHVYWYRQLPEEGLKFMVYLQKENIIDESGMPKERFSAEFPKEGPSILRIQQVVRGDSAAYFCASSPWQGQETQYFGPGTRLLVL.